The 15 T cell receptor beta chains in this list originate from one sample, sequenced in a study of regulatory T cells in long-lasting Graves disease. Through Arm-PCR of CDR3 regions and iRepertoire HTBI primers, TCR beta libraries were built. Each CDR3 protein gets one entry after TCRdb re-called the multiplex PCR reads with MiXCR. The sample lists hundreds of thousands of distinct CDR3 sequences, 16% occurring once. Time point in this sample: newly diagnosed GD, antithyroid drugs for less than 3 months. PBMC-extracted RNA yielded the TCR library. These same records also appear under a second study, on T cells in Graves' hyperthyroidism and ophthalmopathy.

The sequences come from peripheral blood mononuclear cells (PBMCs), collected at new diagnosis, from a patient treated with antithyroid drugs. All receptors derive from a woman in her 30s with Graves disease.

This clonotype was seen only a few times. A much larger clone lies a single base off, so this may be a read error. CDR3 amino acids: CASSYLRQATDTQHF. CDR3 nucleotides: TGTGCCAGCAGTTATCTGAGACAGGCAACAGATACGCAGCATTTT. This chain links TRBV6-5 with TRBJ1-5, with a tentative D call TRBD1 (6 bases). V was shortened by 3 bases and J by 13 bases, with 22 bases between the two germline ends. Germline V lookup: CDR1 MNHEY, CDR2 SVGAGI. This CDR3 is built from 15 residues.

There are many counts of this clonotype. The J gene is TRBJ1-1, the V gene TRBV15; unclear D gene. Germline values: CDR1 LNHNV, CDR2 YYDKDF (reference sequence). V gave up 1 base and J gave up 1 base, with 10 bases separating them. The CDR3 is 15 amino acids. In nucleotides, the CDR3 is TGTGCCACCAGCAGAGGATACGAGGGGAACACTGAAGCTTTCTTT. Protein product: CATSRGYEGNTEAFF.

There are many counts of this clonotype. The gene calls are TRBV11-2 and TRBJ2-1; D call uncertain. Germline V lookup: CDR1 SGHAT, CDR2 FQNNGV. V was shortened by 3 bases and J by 1 base, with 10 bases between the two germline ends. The CDR3 is made up of 15 amino acids. CDR3 nucleotides: TGTGCCAGCAGCTTGAGGATATTTTCCTACAATGAGCAGTTCTTC. This encodes CASSLRIFSYNEQFF.

In its sample, this clonotype was seen many times. CDR3 coding DNA: TGCAGCGTCAGGCACAGGGGGATGAACACTGAAGCTTTCTTT. Translation gives CSVRHRGMNTEAFF. V is TRBV29-1 and J is TRBJ1-1; TRBD1 aligns across 8 bases. The CDR3 is made up of 14 amino acids. V lost 6 bases, J lost 0 bases, and 6 bases stayed unmatched. Germline CDR1 is SQVTM and CDR2 is ANQGSEA. The variable domain in full, with the rest retrieved from reference TRBV29-1 and TRBJ1-1, is SAVISQKPSRDICQRGTSLTIQCQVDSQVTMMFWYRQQPGQSLTLIATANQGSEATYESGFVIDKFPISRPNLTFSTLTVSNMSPEDSSIYLCSVRHRGMNTEAFFGQGTRLTVV.

This clonotype was observed at least ten times. This chain links TRBV27 with TRBJ2-1, with D tentatively TRBD1 (6 bases). There are 15 residues in the CDR3. Germline V gene lookup returns CDR1 MNHEY and CDR2 SMNVEV (reference sequence). With 0 bases removed from V and 3 bases from J, the gap between germline ends came to 9 bases. CDR3 DNA: TGTGCCAGCAGTTTATCCCAGGGGCTCTACAATGAGCAGTTCTTC. Translating gives CASSLSQGLYNEQFF.

This clonotype was counted a few times. The V call is TRBV6-1, the J call TRBJ1-2, with 7 bases aligning to TRBD1. CDR3 size: 16 residues. Germline CDR1 reads MNHNS; CDR2 reads SASEGT. Trimming cost V 6 bases and J 8 bases; bases outside gene matches: 18. The CDR3 nucleotides are TGTGCCAGCAGCTCAAGAAGGACAGGATCAACTGGGGGCTACACCTTC. Translated: CASSSRRTGSTGGYTF.

This chain uses TRBV29-1 with TRBJ1-2; 12 positions agree with TRBD1. CDR1 is SQVTM and CDR2 is ANQGSEA in the germline V gene. The CDR3 is made up of 17 amino acids. Trimming took 1 base from V and 5 from J; bases not matched to a gene: 11. The CDR3 loop reads CSVEGWGQGAFGYGYTF. The CDR3 nucleotides are TGCAGCGTTGAAGGATGGGGACAGGGGGCTTTTGGGTATGGCTACACCTTC.

This sequence joins TRBV5-5 and TRBJ2-1; D could derive from TRBD1 or TRBD2 (5 bases each). The CDR3 contains 13 residues. Germline lookup yields CDR1 SGHKS and CDR2 YYEKEE (reference sequence). V dropped 0 bases and J dropped 6 bases, with 7 bases sitting between them. The CDR3 bases are TGTGCCAGCAGCTTGGGGGACCGCAATGAGCAGTTCTTC. It encodes CASSLGDRNEQFF. Full variable domain (remainder filled in from reference TRBV5-5 and TRBJ2-1): DAGVTQSPTHLIKTRGQQVTLRCSPISGHKSVSWYQQVLGQGPQFIFQYYEKEERGRGNFPDRFSARQFPNYSSELNVNALLLGDSALYLCASSLGDRNEQFFGPGTRLTVL.

This clonotype was seen just once. The chain recombines TRBV6-1 with TRBJ1-5, with D unclear. CDR3 length: 13 residues. The ends were cut back, 6 bases at V and 7 bases at J, with 13 bases in the middle. The germline V gene has CDR1 MNHNS and CDR2 SASEGT. The CDR3 loop reads CASRQTEYQPQHF. The CDR3 bases are TGTGCCAGCAGACAGACCGAATACCAGCCCCAGCATTTT.

The table lists this clonotype with many counts. This rearrangement joins TRBV6-2 or TRBV6-3 to TRBJ1-1; weak D call: TRBD1 (5 bases). Looked up from germline, CDR1 is MNHEY and CDR2 is SVGEGT. V dropped 2 bases and J dropped 5 bases, with 12 bases sitting between them. The length of the CDR3 is 14 residues. The chain's CDR3 is CASSYEGRLTEAFF. The CDR3 DNA reads TGTGCCAGCAGTTACGAGGGGCGCCTAACTGAAGCTTTCTTT.

This clonotype was counted between two and nine times. This sequence joins TRBV14 and TRBJ2-5, with no clear D. V lost 3 bases to trimming and J lost 5 bases, with 4 bases between them. The CDR3 has 11 residues. CDR1 and CDR2 from the germline V gene are SGHDN and FVKESK. CDR3 protein: CASSHGETQYF. DNA for the CDR3: TGTGCCAGCAGCCACGGGGAGACCCAGTACTTC.

The chain carries TRBV5-5 and TRBJ2-2; D remains unclear. V gave up 2 bases and J gave up 9 bases, with 14 bases separating them. The germline CDR1 and CDR2 sequences are SGHKS and YYEKEE (reference sequence). The CDR3 spans 14 residues. The CDR3 is CASSFGQSERELFF. CDR3 DNA: TGTGCCAGCAGCTTTGGCCAAAGCGAAAGGGAGCTGTTTTTT.

In its sample, this clonotype was seen a few times. V is TRBV11-2 and J is TRBJ2-2, with 7 bases identical to TRBD1. Germline trimming cut 5 bases from V and 3 bases from J; bases unmatched to any gene: 9. CDR1 is SGHAT and CDR2 is FQNNGV in the germline V gene. The CDR3 sequence is 16 residues long. The CDR3 sequence is CASSPRDSPYTGELFF. The CDR3 coding sequence is TGTGCCAGCAGCCCACGGGACAGCCCTTACACCGGGGAGCTGTTTTTT.

This clonotype was seen many times. The chain combines TRBV27 with TRBJ2-1, with a weak D call TRBD2 (6 bases). The CDR3 length is 17 residues. V dropped 9 bases and J dropped 7 bases, with 28 bases sitting between them. The germline V gene encodes CDR1 MNHEY and CDR2 SMNVEV (reference sequence). The CDR3 nucleotides are TGTGCCAGTCGACACCCCCCCCTGGGAGGTCCGGGGAATGAGCAGTTCTTC. Residues: CASRHPPLGGPGNEQFF.

This clonotype was picked up many times. The rearrangement uses TRBV28 and TRBJ2-7, with D possibly TRBD2 on 5 matching bases. V lost 6 bases to trimming and J lost 1 base, with 10 bases between them. CDR1 is MDHEN and CDR2 is SYDVKM in the germline V gene. The CDR3 has 13 residues. The CDR3 DNA is TGTGCCAGCAGGTTACTAGGGTCCTACGAGCAGTACTTC. Protein product: CASRLLGSYEQYF.